A single sample is the source of the 25 T cell receptor beta chains below, sequenced in a study of blood T cell repertoires in COVID-19. Sequenced by immunoSEQ multiplex PCR; TCRdb stores in-frame clones only, minus some. The sample lists some 150,000 clones; 85% to 90% were seen once. Input material: peripheral blood. These receptors were collected from a woman aged 55 to 70 with acute or convalescent COVID-19.

V usage is TRBV4-1 and J usage is TRBJ2-7, with TRBD1 matching over 10 bases. J was trimmed by 2 bases and V by 4 bases; bases with no gene match: 2. The CDR3 has 14 residues. Per the germline V gene, CDR1 is MGHRA and CDR2 is YSYEKL. The chain's CDR3 is CASSLGQGTYEQYF. The CDR3 DNA reads as TGCGCCAGCAGCCTGGGACAGGGGACCTACGAGCAGTACTTC.

The chain carries TRBV2 and TRBJ2-6; 7 bases line up with TRBD1. V lost 5 bases, J lost 0 bases, and 10 bases stayed unmatched. The CDR3 is made up of 18 amino acids. CDR1 is SNHLY and CDR2 is FYNNEI in the germline V gene. DNA for the CDR3: TGTGCCAGCAGTATTACGGGACAGACGTACTCTGGGGCCAACGTCCTGACTTTC. It is translated as CASSITGQTYSGANVLTF.

This chain uses TRBV7-8 with TRBJ2-5, with TRBD2 matching over 8 bases. V lost 1 base and J lost 7; bases outside the gene matches: 5. The CDR3 length is 14 residues. The germline gives CDR1 SGHVS, CDR2 FQNEAQ. The CDR3 sequence: CASSLDGGGRTQYF. The CDR3 coding sequence is TGTGCCAGCAGCTTAGACGGGGGGGGAAGGACCCAGTACTTC.

V gene TRBV19 combines with J gene TRBJ1-4; TRBD1 matches 9 bases. This CDR3 spans 15 amino acids. With 2 bases clipped from V and 8 bases from J, the junction kept 6 bases outside the gene matches. Germline V CDR1 and CDR2: LNHDA, SQIVND (reference sequence). The CDR3 region is CASSIRGQGWEKLFF. CDR3 coding DNA: TGTGCCAGTAGTATAAGGGGACAGGGATGGGAAAAACTGTTTTTT.

The V gene is TRBV5-1, the J gene TRBJ1-2; perhaps TRBD1 as D (5 bases). The CDR3 spans 15 residues. From germline, CDR1 is SGHRS and CDR2 YFSETQ. Trimming cost V 4 bases and J 4 bases, with 17 bases left between them. The CDR3 DNA follows: TGCGCCAGCAGCCCCAGGCGACAGAGCACCTATGGCTACACCTTC. Amino acids: CASSPRRQSTYGYTF.

The chain recombines TRBV6-5 with TRBJ1-6; tentatively, D is TRBD1 (5 bases). Germline V gene data show CDR1 as MNHEY and CDR2 as SVGAGI. Trimming left V 10 bases short and J 8 bases short, with 15 bases between. This CDR3 spans 13 amino acids. The CDR3, as DNA: TGTGCCACCAACGGCAGGGAGGATTCACCCCTCCACTTT. Protein: CATNGREDSPLHF.

The chain is built from TRBV9 and TRBJ2-5; D not certain. V dropped 0 bases and J dropped 5 bases, with 14 bases sitting between them. Germline CDR1 SGDLS, CDR2 YYNGEE. The length of the CDR3 is 15 residues. CDR3 region: CASSVGPQEAETQYF. In DNA, the CDR3 is TGTGCCAGCAGCGTAGGACCGCAAGAGGCGGAGACCCAGTACTTC.

The CDR3 here is CASSQLSSDTQYF. The CDR3 DNA sequence: TGTGCCAGCAGCCAATTATCTTCAGATACGCAGTATTTT. This rearrangement joins TRBV14 to TRBJ2-3, with unresolved D. The CDR3 extends over 13 amino acids. CDR1 is SGHDN and CDR2 is FVKESK in the germline V gene. Trimming removed 2 bases at V and 4 bases at J, with 7 bases between.

This chain links TRBV10-3 with TRBJ1-3, with 7 bases fitting TRBD1. The V gene end was trimmed by 7 bases and the J gene end by 0 bases; junction bases not matched to a gene: 3. Germline V gene data show CDR1 as ENHRY and CDR2 as SYGVKD. The CDR3 sequence is 14 residues long. CDR3 DNA sequence: TGTGCCATCAAAGGACAGGTCTCTGGAAACACCATATATTTT. It yields the protein CAIKGQVSGNTIYF.

This CDR3 is CASSDLQGRYQPQHF. The CDR3 DNA is TGTGCCAGCAGTGATCTACAGGGGCGTTATCAGCCCCAGCATTTT. The rearrangement links TRBV28 to TRBJ1-5; 7 positions match TRBD1. The CDR3 is 15 residues long. V shed 5 bases, J shed 5 bases, and the junction held 9 bases outside the gene matches. Germline V gene data show CDR1 as MDHEN and CDR2 as SYDVKM.

CDR3 nucleotides: TGTGCCAGCACCCTCGGGCGGGGGGACACAGATACGCAGTATTTT. It encodes CASTLGRGDTDTQYF. V is TRBV9 and J is TRBJ2-3; TRBD2 aligns across 8 bases. This CDR3 comprises 15 residues. V was pared by 6 bases and J by 2 bases, with 8 bases of the junction left unmatched. The germline V gene has CDR1 SGDLS and CDR2 YYNGEE.

The gene calls are TRBV19 and TRBJ1-5, with D possibly TRBD1 on 6 matching bases. The CDR3 is made up of 15 amino acids. The V gene lost 0 bases and the J gene lost 8 bases, with 14 bases spanning the gap. Germline V lookup: CDR1 LNHDA, CDR2 SQIVND (reference sequence). The chain's CDR3 is CASSIEGSPGEPQHF. Here the CDR3 DNA reads TGTGCCAGTAGTATAGAGGGCTCACCAGGGGAGCCCCAGCATTTT.

The chain recombines TRBV7-6 with TRBJ2-5, with TRBD1 matching 8 bases. J was trimmed by 3 bases and V by 5 bases; bases with no gene match: 5. The CDR3 is 14 amino acids. Germline CDR1 and CDR2: SGHVS and FNYEAQ. The CDR3 bases are TGTGCCAGCAGCGTCGGACAGGGAAAAGAGACCCAGTACTTC. The encoded protein is CASSVGQGKETQYF.

This clone was recorded only once. V and J are TRBV28 and TRBJ1-6, with unresolved D. V lost 5 bases, J lost 3 bases, and 14 bases lay in between. Per the germline V gene, CDR1 is MDHEN and CDR2 is SYDVKM. The CDR3 runs to 16 residues. The CDR3 region has the DNA TGTGCCAGCAGTCCAAGTGAGGGTCTCTATAATTCACCCCTCCACTTT. Amino acid sequence: CASSPSEGLYNSPLHF.

The chain has TRBV9 and TRBJ2-3, with 7 bases lining up with TRBD1. CDR1 is SGDLS, CDR2 YYNGEE, per germline. The J segment lost 6 bases and the V segment lost 6 bases, leaving 13 bases of the junction unmatched. The CDR3 consists of 15 residues. This CDR3 is CASTSQGFPGDTQYF. The CDR3 nucleotides read TGTGCCAGCACCTCACAGGGGTTCCCCGGGGATACGCAGTATTTT.

Only a few counts were recorded for this clone. The V gene is TRBV18, the J gene TRBJ1-1; TRBD1 aligns across 9 bases. J gave up 6 bases and V 3 bases, and 17 bases lay outside the gene matches. The CDR3 runs 18 residues. Germline assignment: CDR1 KGHSH and CDR2 LQKENI. Here the CDR3 reads CASSPRWRGGGQGAEAFF. The CDR3 DNA is TGTGCCAGCTCACCGAGGTGGAGAGGGGGGGGACAGGGCGCTGAAGCTTTCTTT.

The chain is built from TRBV5-4 and TRBJ2-3; 7 bases line up with TRBD1. V shed 3 bases and J 0 bases; nucleotides not matched to a gene: 7. The CDR3 runs 16 residues. The germline V gene has CDR1 SGHNT and CDR2 YYREEE (reference sequence). In DNA form, the CDR3 reads TGTGCCAGCAGCTCGGGACAGCAAAGTAGCACAGATACGCAGTATTTT. This gives the protein CASSSGQQSSTDTQYF. Looking up the rest from reference TRBV5-4 and TRBJ2-3 gives the full variable domain: ETGVTQSPTHLIKTRGQQVTLRCSSQSGHNTVSWYQQALGQGPQFIFQYYREEENGRGNFPPRFSGLQFPNYSSELNVNALELDDSALYLCASSSGQQSSTDTQYFGPGTRLTVL.

The chain carries TRBV3-1 (or the pseudogene TRBV3-2) and TRBJ2-7, with 11 bases identical to TRBD1. This CDR3 region has 16 residues. The trim removed 3 bases at V and 1 base at J, leaving 5 bases unmatched. Germline lookup yields CDR1 LGHDT and CDR2 YNNKEL (reference sequence). The CDR3 here is CASSQPGQGGSYEQYF. As DNA, the CDR3 is TGTGCCAGCAGCCAGCCGGGACAGGGGGGTTCCTACGAGCAGTACTTC.

The V and J genes are TRBV19 and TRBJ1-5; TRBD1 matches 8 bases. CDR3 length equals 17 residues. Germline values: CDR1 LNHDA, CDR2 SQIVND (reference sequence). V was clipped by 4 bases and J by 1 base; unmatched bases: 9. CDR3 nucleotides: TGTGCCAGTAGTACCCTCCCCGGGACAGGCAGCAATCAGCCCCAGCATTTT. This sequence encodes CASSTLPGTGSNQPQHF.

The chain employs TRBV19 and TRBJ1-2; a weak D match, TRBD1 (5 bases). Trimming stripped 7 bases from V and 5 bases from J, with 17 bases between. The germline V gene encodes CDR1 LNHDA and CDR2 SQIVND (reference sequence). CDR3 length equals 14 residues. The CDR3 sequence: CASTPPGVFYGYTF. The CDR3 DNA sequence: TGTGCCAGTACCCCCCCGGGGGTGTTTTATGGCTACACCTTC.

The V and J genes are TRBV19 and TRBJ1-1, with 9 bases lining up with TRBD1. Germline V CDR1 and CDR2: LNHDA, SQIVND (reference sequence). Trimming removed 5 bases from V and 5 bases from J; junction bases left unmatched: 6. The CDR3 consists of 14 residues. The CDR3 spells CASSPGQGITEAFF. CDR3 in DNA: TGTGCCAGTAGTCCGGGACAGGGAATAACTGAAGCTTTCTTT.

This clone was counted between two and nine times. The V call is TRBV7-9, the J call TRBJ2-5; TRBD1 aligns across 7 bases. V shed 5 bases, J shed 4 bases, and the junction held 7 bases outside the gene matches. Germline CDR1 is SEHNR and CDR2 is FQNEAQ (reference sequence). The CDR3 has 14 residues. This CDR3 is CASSQRQGAETQYF. The CDR3 bases are TGTGCCAGCAGCCAGCGACAGGGCGCAGAGACCCAGTACTTC.

This clone was observed a handful of times. Other DNA sequences from this sample encode an identical CDR3 as well. This chain joins TRBV6-5 and TRBJ1-3, with a tentative D call TRBD1 (5 bases). Germline CDR1 MNHEY, CDR2 SVGAGI. There are 15 residues in the CDR3. Trimming took 0 bases from V and 1 from J, leaving 7 bases between them. CDR3 in amino acids: CASSYSAGSGNTIYF. In DNA form, the CDR3 reads TGTGCCAGCAGTTACTCGGCAGGGTCTGGAAACACCATATATTTT.

The chain carries TRBV6-5 and TRBJ1-1; weak D call: TRBD1 (6 bases). Trimming took 7 bases from V and 6 from J, leaving 18 bases between them. The CDR3 spans 14 residues. Germline CDR1 and CDR2: MNHEY and SVGAGI. CDR3 residues: CASKTINRAPEAFF. CDR3 bases: TGTGCCAGCAAAACTATCAACAGGGCTCCTGAAGCTTTCTTT.

This rearrangement joins TRBV9 to TRBJ1-1; TRBD1 matches at 8 bases. The CDR3 extends over 16 amino acids. Germline V lookup: CDR1 SGDLS, CDR2 YYNGEE. J lost 1 base, V lost 1 base, and 6 bases had no gene match. The CDR3 bases are TGTGCCAGCAGCGTAAACCCAGGGGGCCCGAACACTGAAGCTTTCTTT. Translation gives CASSVNPGGPNTEAFF.